The 22 T cell receptor beta chains below come from one sample, sequenced in a study of blood T cells in healthy people across ages. Sample-barcoded 5' priming and a J-beta primer mix drove a second PCR of about 6 to 12 cycles. TCRdb recomputed calls from the 5' RACE reads with MiXCR, one row per CDR3 protein. The sample lists about 380,000 distinct CDR3 sequences; over 45% were seen once. Sequencing input: blood. The receptors were sampled from a man aged 55 to 70 in good health.

This clonotype was recorded a few times. The chain recombines TRBV12-5 with TRBJ1-2, with D maybe TRBD1 (5 bases). The CDR3 sequence is 16 residues long. Per germline, CDR1 LGHNT and CDR2 FRNRAP. V was trimmed by 7 bases and J by 4 bases, leaving 22 bases between them. CDR3 bases: TGTGCTAGTGCCAATATACAGGACGGAGAGATCTATGGCTACACCTTC. Amino acids: CASANIQDGEIYGYTF.

This rearrangement joins TRBV7-8 to TRBJ1-2, with a weak D call TRBD1 (5 bases). The length of the CDR3 is 19 residues. V was cut by 4 bases and J by 1 base, with 25 bases left in between. Per the germline V gene, CDR1 is SGHVS and CDR2 is FQNEAQ. For the CDR3, the DNA is TGTGCCAGCAGCTCCCACCCCATTGGGGCAGGGCGAAGTAACTATGGCTACACCTTC. It translates to CASSSHPIGAGRSNYGYTF.

This clonotype was recorded a few times. The chain carries TRBV7-8 and TRBJ1-2; the match to TRBD1 covers 10 bases. From germline, CDR1 is SGHVS and CDR2 FQNEAQ. This CDR3 is 15 amino acids long. J gave up 5 bases and V 0 bases, and 3 bases lay outside the gene matches. The CDR3 DNA sequence: TGTGCCAGCAGCTTAGCGCGGACAGGGGGATATGGCTACACCTTC. Protein sequence: CASSLARTGGYGYTF.

The genes are TRBV7-9 and TRBJ1-6; D is unresolved. Looked up from germline, CDR1 is SEHNR and CDR2 is FQNEAQ (reference sequence). Deletions cut 1 base from V and 10 bases from J, with 17 bases between. The CDR3 runs 16 residues. CDR3 region: CASSLEPITVSSPLHF. The CDR3 coding sequence is TGTGCCAGCAGCTTAGAGCCAATCACAGTGAGCTCACCCCTCCACTTT.

There are a few counts of this clonotype. The V call is TRBV6-4, the J call TRBJ2-1, with 10 bases fitting TRBD2. V gave up 6 bases and J gave up 7 bases; unmatched junction bases: 9. CDR3 length equals 15 residues. CDR1 and CDR2 from the germline V gene are MRHNA and SNTAGT. CDR3 sequence reads: CASRRTSGGGNEQFF. CDR3 DNA: TGTGCCAGCAGACGGACTAGCGGAGGAGGGAATGAGCAGTTCTTC.

This clonotype showed up just a few times. J is TRBJ2-5 and V is TRBV12-3 or TRBV12-4; 12 nucleotides agree with TRBD2. This CDR3 contains 16 residues. After removal of 6 bases from V and 1 base from J, the junction contained 6 bases not matched to a gene. The CDR3 bases are TGTGCCAGCAGCCAAGGACTAGCGGGACCCCAAGAGACCCAGTACTTC. It yields the protein CASSQGLAGPQETQYF.

This sequence joins TRBV2 and TRBJ2-7; no reliable D call. Germline CDR1 reads SNHLY; CDR2 reads FYNNEI. The germline V and J ends were trimmed by 3 bases and 6 bases, with 9 bases remaining between them. This CDR3 is built from 12 residues. Written as DNA, the CDR3 is TGTGCCAGCAGTGACTTGGAGCCCGAGCAGTACTTC. The encoded protein is CASSDLEPEQYF.

The CDR3 loop is CASSPGMGQSEGYTF. CDR3 nucleotide sequence: TGTGCCAGCAGCCCCGGAATGGGACAGTCGGAAGGCTACACCTTC. The chain couples TRBV14 to TRBJ1-2; the match to TRBD1 covers 7 bases. The junction had 13 bases not matched to a gene; V was cut back by 4 bases and J by 8 bases. Germline V gene sequence: CDR1 SGHDN, CDR2 FVKESK. The CDR3 length is 15 residues.

This sequence joins TRBV7-2 and TRBJ2-5; no clear D. The CDR3 runs 16 residues. Trimming shortened V by 1 base and J by 2 bases, and 14 bases separated the two germline ends. CDR1 is SGHTA, CDR2 FQGNSA, per germline. CDR3 sequence: CASSLGSRREQETQYF. The CDR3 DNA reads as TGTGCCAGCAGCTTAGGGTCCAGACGAGAGCAAGAGACCCAGTACTTC.

J is TRBJ1-6 and V is TRBV30; 7 bases line up with TRBD1. Germline lookup yields CDR1 GTSNPN and CDR2 SVGIG (reference sequence). Trimming took 5 bases from V and 9 from J; bases not matched to a gene: 7. The CDR3 length is 13 residues. The CDR3 coding sequence is TGTGCCTGGGGTAAAGGGGGCAGTTCACCCCTCCACTTT. Residues: CAWGKGGSSPLHF.

The chain uses TRBV4-1 and TRBJ2-7; the D is unclear. Germline V lookup: CDR1 MGHRA, CDR2 YSYEKL. CDR3 size: 14 residues. Trimming removed 4 bases from V and 6 bases from J, with 16 bases in between. CDR3 protein: CASSLPGSNCEQYF. CDR3 bases: TGCGCCAGCAGCCTCCCAGGTAGCAACTGCGAGCAGTACTTC.

This clonotype was found a few times. The chain couples TRBV4-3 to TRBJ2-7; possibly TRBD2 for D (7 bases). Germline V gene lookup returns CDR1 LGHNA and CDR2 YSLEER. This CDR3 spans 15 amino acids. The V end lost 0 bases, the J end lost 2 bases, and 11 bases lay between the germline ends. The DNA for the CDR3 is TGCGCCAGCAGCCAAGAACAGGGAGGGACCTACGAGCAGTACTTC. Encoded protein: CASSQEQGGTYEQYF.

This clonotype was picked up a small number of times. This chain links TRBV20-1 with TRBJ1-5; TRBD1 aligns across 7 bases. The CDR3 extends over 13 amino acids. With V trimmed by 3 bases and J by 3 bases, 2 bases remained unmatched. CDR1 DFQATT and CDR2 SNEGSKA come from the germline V gene (reference sequence). The CDR3 reads CSARRGLNQPQHF. DNA of the CDR3: TGCAGTGCTAGGAGGGGGCTCAATCAGCCCCAGCATTTT.

This rearrangement joins TRBV19 to TRBJ1-4; unclear D gene. Trimming removed 7 bases at V and 5 bases at J, with 11 bases between. CDR3 size: 13 residues. Per the germline V gene, CDR1 is LNHDA and CDR2 is SQIVND (reference sequence). CDR3 bases: TGTGCCAGTATGAGAGCCGGGAATGAAAAACTGTTTTTT. Amino acid sequence: CASMRAGNEKLFF.

The V and J genes are TRBV20-1 and TRBJ1-1; weak D call: TRBD1 (6 bases). Per the germline V gene, CDR1 is DFQATT and CDR2 is SNEGSKA (reference sequence). V shed 2 bases and J shed 1 base, with 14 bases lying between them. There are 15 residues in the CDR3. The CDR3 DNA sequence: TGCAGTGCTAGAAAACAGGGTCAGGGGAACACTGAAGCTTTCTTT. Translated, it gives CSARKQGQGNTEAFF.

V is TRBV10-3 and J is TRBJ2-5; D may be TRBD1 or TRBD2 (5 bases each). The V end was cut by 6 bases, the J end by 4 bases, with 9 bases between. The germline V gene encodes CDR1 ENHRY and CDR2 SYGVKD. The CDR3 is 12 amino acids. CDR3 region: CAIRGTGETQYF. The CDR3 bases are TGTGCCATCAGAGGGACCGGAGAGACCCAGTACTTC.

The V and J genes are TRBV20-1 and TRBJ2-3, with 8 bases lining up with TRBD2. Germline V gene lookup returns CDR1 DFQATT and CDR2 SNEGSKA (reference sequence). The CDR3 consists of 16 residues. Germline trimming cut 6 bases from V and 2 bases from J; bases unmatched to any gene: 13. The CDR3 reads CSAEQGAGGPTDTQYF. CDR3 sequence (DNA): TGCAGTGCGGAACAGGGCGCGGGGGGCCCCACAGATACGCAGTATTTT.

The chain uses TRBV20-1 and TRBJ2-7; TRBD2 agrees at 13 bases. The CDR3 contains 16 residues. The V segment lost 3 bases and the J segment 10 bases; nucleotides outside the gene matches: 15. Germline V CDR1 and CDR2: DFQATT, SNEGSKA (reference sequence). This CDR3 reads CSASRSPGTSGIVQYF. The CDR3 DNA is TGCAGTGCTAGCCGAAGTCCCGGGACTAGCGGGATCGTACAGTACTTC.

This sequence joins TRBV28 and TRBJ1-2; TRBD1 is a possible D gene (6 bases). The V gene's germline CDR1 is MDHEN and CDR2 SYDVKM. V was clipped by 5 bases and J by 7 bases, with 14 bases between them. The CDR3 is 13 residues long. The CDR3 protein is CASSVGGLLGYTF. CDR3 nucleotides: TGTGCCAGCAGTGTGGGGGGCCTCCTTGGCTACACCTTC.

The V gene is TRBV20-1, the J gene TRBJ2-1, with D possibly being TRBD1 (7 bases). Trimming took off 6 bases at V and 4 bases at J, with 13 bases between the two ends. CDR1 and CDR2 (germline): DFQATT, SNEGSKA (reference sequence). CDR3 length: 13 amino acids. The CDR3 loop reads CSALPGGYNEQFF. The CDR3 DNA follows: TGCAGTGCCCTGCCAGGGGGGTACAATGAGCAGTTCTTC.

This clonotype was counted between two and nine times. The chain combines TRBV5-1 with TRBJ2-3; maybe TRBD1 (6 bases). Trimming took 4 bases from V and 2 from J, leaving 11 bases between them. The CDR3 is 14 residues long. Germline V gene sequence: CDR1 SGHRS, CDR2 YFSETQ. The CDR3 nucleotides are TGCGCCAGCAGCCGAGGGACACCCACAGATACGCAGTATTTT. This translates into CASSRGTPTDTQYF.

The rearrangement joins TRBV5-1 to TRBJ1-1, with D possibly being TRBD1 (5 bases). V lost 3 bases to trimming and J lost 0 bases, with 9 bases between them. The CDR3 is made up of 14 amino acids. Germline CDR1 is SGHRS and CDR2 is YFSETQ. CDR3 nucleotides: TGCGCCAGCAGCTACGGACACGTGAACACTGAAGCTTTCTTT. Translating gives CASSYGHVNTEAFF.